The 9 T cell receptor beta chains in this list originate from one sample, sequenced in a study of post-analysis software for immune sequencing data. Points from the study as a whole: A handful of TRBV segments were significantly more frequent in patients than in controls. TRBV5-6, TRBV5-1 and TRBV20-1 were among these segments.

Which antigens these TCRs recognize remains unknown. The library was made from cDNA and included unique molecular identifiers. TCRdb recomputed calls from the PCR reads with MiXCR, one row per CDR3 protein. The sample yields about 770,000 distinct CDR3 sequences, about 45% seen once. Sequences were obtained from blood. These receptors all come from a girl aged 10-17 years with multiple sclerosis.

A remark on this clonotype: At one end the junction does not follow the germline gene, possibly because of a read error. The chain joins TRBV7-3 to TRBJ2-5, with D perhaps TRBD2 (5 bases). Per germline, CDR1 SGHTA and CDR2 FQGTGA. The CDR3 sequence is 15 residues long. In nucleotides, the CDR3 is TGTGCCAGCAACTTAAAGCCGGGTACTCTAGCTGAGCAGTACTTC. Protein sequence: CASNLKPGTLAEQYF.

The chain recombines TRBV20-1 with TRBJ1-2, with D possibly matching TRBD1 (6 bases). This CDR3 is 13 amino acids long. Germline V gene sequence: CDR1 DFQATT, CDR2 SNEGSKA (reference sequence). V shed 0 bases and J shed 4 bases, with 9 bases lying between them. The CDR3 DNA is TGCAGTGCTAGAGATCTACAGGGCTATGGCTACACCTTC. Translating gives CSARDLQGYGYTF.

The chain is built from TRBV7-3 and TRBJ2-1; D uncertain. V dropped 5 bases and J dropped 8 bases, with 13 bases sitting between them. Germline lookup yields CDR1 SGHTA and CDR2 FQGTGA. The CDR3 is 13 amino acids. Here the CDR3 reads CASSLFDRDEQFF. The CDR3 DNA reads as TGTGCCAGCAGCCTATTCGACCGGGATGAGCAGTTCTTC.

The chain joins TRBV4-1 to TRBJ1-1, with D maybe TRBD1 (6 bases). The CDR3 extends over 14 amino acids. Per germline, CDR1 MGHRA and CDR2 YSYEKL. Trimming took off 3 bases at V and 4 bases at J, with 12 bases between the two ends. CDR3 sequence reads: CASSHATGRTEAFF. CDR3 sequence (DNA): TGCGCCAGCAGCCACGCTACAGGGCGCACTGAAGCTTTCTTT.

This rearrangement joins TRBV20-1 to TRBJ2-5, with 8 bases that match TRBD2. The CDR3 covers 17 residues. CDR1 DFQATT and CDR2 SNEGSKA come from the germline V gene (reference sequence). J was trimmed by 2 bases and V by 5 bases; bases with no gene match: 16. The CDR3: CSARGTGTRVGQETQYF. The CDR3 DNA follows: TGCAGTGCTCGCGGCACCGGGACTAGAGTGGGTCAAGAGACCCAGTACTTC.

This clonotype was seen a handful of times. The genes are TRBV5-5 and TRBJ1-1; unclear D gene. CDR1 and CDR2 from the germline V gene are SGHKS and YYEKEE (reference sequence). V was trimmed by 3 bases and J by 1 base, leaving 10 bases between them. This CDR3 contains 14 residues. For the CDR3, the DNA is TGTGCCAGCAGCTGGATAGAAACGAACACTGAAGCTTTCTTT. It encodes CASSWIETNTEAFF.

This clonotype occurred many times. A junction end diverges from the germline sequence, so it may reflect a read error. The chain combines TRBV12-3 or TRBV12-4 with TRBJ2-7, with a tentative D call TRBD1 (6 bases). The CDR3 is 11 residues long. For the CDR3, the DNA is TGTGCCAGCAGCTTAGGGGGCGAGCAGTACTTC. It yields the protein CASSLGGEQYF.

This clonotype has a handful of counts. The chain couples TRBV29-1 to TRBJ2-7; no definite D call. Germline CDR1 and CDR2: SQVTM and ANQGSEA. The CDR3 is 14 residues long. Trimming took off 0 bases at V and 0 bases at J, with 9 bases between the two ends. In nucleotides, the CDR3 is TGCAGCGTTGAAGATAATGCGAGCTCCTACGAGCAGTACTTC. As protein: CSVEDNASSYEQYF.

This clonotype was counted a single time. The V and J genes are TRBV6-2 or TRBV6-3 and TRBJ1-5, with 7 bases that match TRBD1. This CDR3 is 13 amino acids long. V was clipped by 8 bases and J by 6 bases; unmatched bases: 7. Per germline, CDR1 MNHEY and CDR2 SVGEGT. CDR3 loop: CASVRGRSQPQHF. The CDR3 DNA is TGTGCCAGCGTAAGGGGGCGAAGTCAGCCCCAGCATTTT.